This T cell receptor beta chain was identified in a study of CD8+ T cells in alopecia areata. Study-level background: At a dose of 5 to 10 mg twice daily, oral tofacitinib was given to treated patients. People stayed on tofacitinib for 6 to 18 months, then stopped the drug for 6 months. Findings of the study overall: Normal scalp had lower clonality than lesional scalp, with alopecia totalis/universalis lesions showing this most strongly.

This CDR3 has 17 amino acids. V was pared by 3 bases and J by 0 bases, with 11 bases of the junction left unmatched. Looked up from germline, CDR1 is KGHSH and CDR2 is LQKENI. cDNA reverse transcribed from extracted RNA served as the sequencing template. Sequenced by immunoSEQ multiplex PCR; TCRdb stores in-frame clones only, minus some. The top ten hold more than 0.4% of the sample, which has 200,000 to 250,000 clones, more than 45% seen once. As to this clone: The antigen is not known.

This sequence originates from a human donor with alopecia areata. The material sequenced was CD4+ T cells sorted from blood, taken at week 0. The chain recombines TRBV18 with TRBJ2-7, with 7 bases aligning to TRBD2. The CDR3 sequence: CASSPLTTSKSSYEQYF. The CDR3, as DNA: TGTGCCAGCTCACCTTTGACGACTAGCAAGAGCTCCTACGAGCAGTACTTC. The variable domain in full, completed from reference TRBV18 and TRBJ2-7, reads NAGVMQNPRHLVRRRGQEARLRCSPMKGHSHVYWYRQLPEEGLKFMVYLQKENIIDESGMPKERFSAEFPKEGPSILRIQQVVRGDSAAYFCASSPLTTSKSSYEQYFGPGTRLTVT.